One sample yielded the 25 T cell receptor beta chains listed below, sequenced in a study of cytomegalovirus exposure and HLA in healthy donors. The table came from immunoSEQ multiplex PCR; TCRdb's copy has only in-frame clones and leaves some out. This sample has 95,000 to 150,000 clones, with roughly 89% found just once. Sequencing used PBMCs. These receptors all stem from a woman aged 18-35 years in good health and CMV-seronegative.

The genes are TRBV5-1 and TRBJ2-1, with D perhaps matching TRBD2 (6 bases). Germline CDR1 SGHRS, CDR2 YFSETQ. The length of the CDR3 is 16 residues. With 4 bases removed from V and 4 bases from J, the gap between germline ends came to 18 bases. The chain's CDR3 is CASSDDRGGEYNEQFF. DNA of the CDR3: TGCGCCAGCAGCGACGACCGAGGAGGGGAGTACAATGAGCAGTTCTTC.

The chain has TRBV7-8 and TRBJ1-2; weak D call: TRBD1 (6 bases). CDR1 and CDR2 from the germline V gene are SGHVS and FQNEAQ. Trimming removed 2 bases from V and 4 bases from J, with 11 bases in between. The CDR3 loop spans 14 amino acids. The CDR3 coding sequence is TGTGCCAGCAGCTTAAGGGACACGTCCTATGGCTACACCTTC. The encoded protein is CASSLRDTSYGYTF.

The V and J genes are TRBV11-2 and TRBJ2-7; 9 positions agree with TRBD1. The length of the CDR3 is 16 residues. The V gene's germline CDR1 is SGHAT and CDR2 FQNNGV. The V gene end was trimmed by 11 bases and the J gene end by 4 bases; junction bases not matched to a gene: 18. The CDR3 bases are TGTGCCTCAGCCGGGACAGGGACCGCCGGGGCTTACGAGCAGTACTTC. Amino acid sequence: CASAGTGTAGAYEQYF.

The chain joins TRBV15 to TRBJ1-5; D perhaps matches TRBD1 (5 bases). The CDR3 totals 13 residues. Trimming left V 5 bases short and J 9 bases short, with 14 bases between. The germline V gene has CDR1 LNHNV and CDR2 YYDKDF (reference sequence). The CDR3 DNA is TGTGCCACCAGCCCAGAGAAGGGGCGGCCCCAGCATTTT. This codes for CATSPEKGRPQHF.

The genes are TRBV30 and TRBJ2-5; TRBD2 aligns across 8 bases. Per germline, CDR1 GTSNPN and CDR2 SVGIG (reference sequence). The CDR3 extends over 16 amino acids. The V and J ends lost 0 bases and 5 bases, in that order; junction bases with no gene match: 11. CDR3 loop: CAWSVLGSGSRETQYF. The CDR3 DNA is TGTGCCTGGAGTGTTTTAGGGAGCGGGAGTAGGGAGACCCAGTACTTC.

The genes are TRBV15 and TRBJ1-2; no clear D gene. With 0 bases removed from V and 0 bases from J, the gap between germline ends came to 8 bases. Germline values: CDR1 LNHNV, CDR2 YYDKDF (reference sequence). This CDR3 has 15 amino acids. The CDR3 is CATSREGSSNYGYTF. DNA for the CDR3: TGTGCCACCAGCAGAGAAGGGAGTTCTAACTATGGCTACACCTTC.

This rearrangement joins TRBV6-8 to TRBJ1-2; tentatively, D is TRBD1 (6 bases). Per germline, CDR1 MNHGY and CDR2 SAAAGT. The CDR3 extends over 10 amino acids. Between the trimmed V and J ends, which lost 5 bases and 13 bases, there was a span of 11 bases. The CDR3 coding sequence is TGTGCCAGCAGTCACAGGGTCTCCACCTTC. It is translated as CASSHRVSTF.

This chain connects TRBV10-1 to TRBJ2-2, with 9 nucleotides matching TRBD1. Germline values: CDR1 WNHNN, CDR2 SYGVQD (reference sequence). This CDR3 comprises 15 residues. The V and J ends lost 6 bases and 5 bases, in that order; junction bases with no gene match: 7. CDR3 sequence (DNA): TGCGCCAGCAGGTCGACGGGACAGGGAACCGGGGAGCTGTTTTTT. Translated, it gives CASRSTGQGTGELFF.

The gene calls are TRBV11-2 and TRBJ2-5, with TRBD1 identical over 10 bases. J lost 4 bases, V lost 5 bases, and 7 bases had no gene match. Germline CDR1 and CDR2: SGHAT and FQNNGV. There are 15 residues in the CDR3. This CDR3 reads CASSGRDRGGETQYF. CDR3 bases: TGTGCCAGCAGCGGACGGGACAGGGGCGGAGAGACCCAGTACTTC.

The V call is TRBV11-2, the J call TRBJ2-7; possible D gene TRBD1, 5 bases. The CDR3 totals 14 residues. Trimming took off 3 bases at V and 7 bases at J, with 16 bases between the two ends. The V gene's germline CDR1 is SGHAT and CDR2 FQNNGV. The CDR3 bases are TGTGCCAGCAGCTTGCTACAGGCCCCTACGGAGCAGTACTTC. This gives the protein CASSLLQAPTEQYF.

The chain links TRBV9 to TRBJ1-5, with unresolved D. The CDR3 contains 14 residues. V lost 0 bases and J lost 0, with 4 bases in between. CDR1 and CDR2 (germline): SGDLS, YYNGEE. The CDR3 here is CASSVGVSNQPQHF. The CDR3 nucleotides read TGTGCCAGCAGCGTAGGAGTTAGCAATCAGCCCCAGCATTTT.

This sequence joins TRBV28 and TRBJ1-3; D call uncertain. V shed 6 bases and J shed 6 bases, with 9 bases lying between them. This CDR3 region has 12 residues. Germline V gene sequence: CDR1 MDHEN, CDR2 SYDVKM. Written as DNA, the CDR3 is TGTGCCAGCAGCCCGGAGGAAAACACCATATATTTT. Amino acid sequence: CASSPEENTIYF.

The rearrangement links TRBV18 to TRBJ2-3, with D unresolved. CDR3 length equals 14 residues. Deletions cut 0 bases from V and 5 bases from J, with 9 bases between. CDR1 is KGHSH, CDR2 LQKENI, per germline. CDR3 sequence: CASSPPGTGDTQYF. CDR3 nucleotides: TGTGCCAGCTCACCACCGGGTACGGGAGATACGCAGTATTTT.

The J gene is TRBJ1-2, the V gene TRBV19, with 10 bases matching TRBD1. Germline V gene lookup returns CDR1 LNHDA and CDR2 SQIVND (reference sequence). The CDR3 spans 14 residues. V shed 5 bases, J shed 8 bases, and the junction held 8 bases outside the gene matches. The CDR3 DNA reads TGTGCCAGTAGTCCGCGACAGGGGGCGGACGGCTACACCTTC. Translated: CASSPRQGADGYTF.

CDR3 loop: CASSTGTGRYNEQFF. The CDR3, as DNA: TGTGCCAGCAGCACCGGGACTGGAAGATACAATGAGCAGTTCTTC. The gene calls are TRBV13 and TRBJ2-1; tentatively, D is TRBD2 (6 bases). The CDR3 contains 15 residues. Between the trimmed V and J ends, which lost 5 bases and 4 bases, there was a span of 15 bases. Germline CDR1 is PRHDT and CDR2 is FYEKMQ (reference sequence).

The chain combines TRBV18 with TRBJ1-3; tentatively, D is TRBD1 (6 bases). V lost 8 bases and J 6 bases, leaving 20 bases between the germline ends. The CDR3 has 15 amino acids. Germline loops: CDR1 KGHSH, CDR2 LQKENI. CDR3 nucleotide sequence: TGTGCCAGCCGACGGGGACACGGAGCTTCAAACACCATATATTTT. It translates to CASRRGHGASNTIYF.

The chain combines TRBV6-4 with TRBJ2-3; maybe TRBD1 (5 bases). The CDR3 totals 13 residues. V was pared by 0 bases and J by 7 bases, with 8 bases between. The germline gives CDR1 MRHNA, CDR2 SNTAGT. The CDR3, as DNA: TGTGCCAGCAGTGACTCAGGGGCAAATACGCAGTATTTT. Its translation is CASSDSGANTQYF.

The count of this clone is one. The chain uses TRBV4-1 and TRBJ2-7, with a tentative D call TRBD1 (5 bases). From germline, CDR1 is MGHRA and CDR2 YSYEKL. V lost 0 bases to trimming and J lost 3 bases, with 18 bases between them. This CDR3 is 17 amino acids long. The CDR3 spells CASSQDIDSLGDYEQYF. The CDR3 bases are TGCGCCAGCAGCCAAGATATTGACAGCCTAGGGGACTACGAGCAGTACTTC.

This chain links TRBV5-1 with TRBJ1-1; TRBD1 might be the D (6 bases). Germline-derived CDR1 and CDR2 are SGHRS and YFSETQ. V was cut by 4 bases and J by 0 bases, with 13 bases left in between. This CDR3 spans 15 amino acids. Here the CDR3 DNA reads TGCGCCAGCAGCGAGAAACAGGGCATGAACACTGAAGCTTTCTTT. Translated, it gives CASSEKQGMNTEAFF.

The rearrangement links TRBV29-1 to TRBJ2-1; D is possibly TRBD2 (6 bases). V shed 0 bases and J shed 11 bases, with 35 bases lying between them. The CDR3 is made up of 20 amino acids. Germline CDR1 reads SQVTM; CDR2 reads ANQGSEA. CDR3 protein: CSVEDRWGLLPPEGPMKQFF. CDR3 in DNA: TGCAGCGTTGAAGATCGGTGGGGACTCCTCCCCCCAGAGGGTCCAATGAAGCAGTTCTTC.

The rearrangement links TRBV7-4 to TRBJ2-7, with TRBD2 identical over 9 bases. Germline CDR1 SGHVT, CDR2 SQSDAQ. This CDR3 has 14 amino acids. The V and J ends lost 5 bases and 7 bases, in that order; junction bases with no gene match: 9. The chain's CDR3 is CASSLKREEREQYF. In DNA, the CDR3 is TGTGCCAGCAGCCTAAAGCGGGAGGAACGGGAGCAGTACTTC.

CDR3 DNA: TGTGCCAGTAGTTTCCGCAAAATCGCGGGGATGAACAATGAGCAGTTCTTC. Encoded protein: CASSFRKIAGMNNEQFF. The genes are TRBV19 and TRBJ2-1; possible D gene TRBD2, 6 bases. With 5 bases removed from V and 5 bases from J, the gap between germline ends came to 22 bases. Germline assignment: CDR1 LNHDA and CDR2 SQIVND (reference sequence). The CDR3 loop spans 17 amino acids.

This clone was recorded only once. The chain has TRBV5-4 and TRBJ2-6; the match to TRBD2 covers 8 bases. The CDR3 runs 15 residues. Trimming cost V 7 bases and J 2 bases; bases outside gene matches: 5. CDR1 and CDR2 from the germline V gene are SGHNT and YYREEE (reference sequence). CDR3 amino acids: CASLGGRTGANVLTF. The CDR3 DNA is TGTGCCAGCCTCGGCGGGAGGACTGGGGCCAACGTCCTGACTTTC.

The rearrangement uses TRBV4-1 and TRBJ2-7; 7 bases fit TRBD2. This CDR3 region has 14 residues. V shed 1 base and J 3 bases; nucleotides not matched to a gene: 3. CDR1 is MGHRA, CDR2 YSYEKL, per germline. The CDR3 loop is CASSQGGSGYEQYF. CDR3 DNA sequence: TGCGCCAGCAGCCAAGGCGGGAGTGGCTACGAGCAGTACTTC.

This sequence joins TRBV25-1 and TRBJ2-1; 7 bases are shared with TRBD2. The J segment lost 4 bases and the V segment lost 2 bases, leaving 5 bases of the junction unmatched. The V gene's germline CDR1 is MGHDK and CDR2 SYGVNS. The CDR3 contains 15 residues. CDR3 DNA sequence: TGTGCCAGCAGTGAAGCGGGAGATTTATACAATGAGCAGTTCTTC. It yields the protein CASSEAGDLYNEQFF.